This T cell receptor beta chain was retrieved from a study of T-cell memory formation after mild COVID-19. This clonotype has just a few counts. The CDR3 sequence is 20 residues long. J gave up 2 bases and V 6 bases, and 15 bases lay outside the gene matches. Germline CDR1 reads MNHEY; CDR2 reads SVGAGI. Employing constant-segment primers, 5'RACE generated TCR alpha and TCR beta cDNA libraries bearing sample barcodes and UMIs. TCRdb itself ran the 5' RACE reads through MiXCR, one entry per CDR3 protein. This sample yields approximately 210,000 distinct CDR3 sequences, of which 15% to 20% are seen a single time; 2.4% belongs to the top ten.

The TCR was taken from an adult woman who had mild COVID-19 (a few samples of this study predate the infection). Cell type and time point are not known. The sequenced sample consisted of PBMCs or a T cell subset sorted from them (not recorded which). The V gene is TRBV6-5, the J gene TRBJ2-1, with TRBD2 matching 14 bases. DNA for the CDR3: TGTGCCAGCAGCCCCGCCCCCGGGACTAGCGGGGGCCGCACCTACAATGAGCAGTTCTTC. This gives the protein CASSPAPGTSGGRTYNEQFF.